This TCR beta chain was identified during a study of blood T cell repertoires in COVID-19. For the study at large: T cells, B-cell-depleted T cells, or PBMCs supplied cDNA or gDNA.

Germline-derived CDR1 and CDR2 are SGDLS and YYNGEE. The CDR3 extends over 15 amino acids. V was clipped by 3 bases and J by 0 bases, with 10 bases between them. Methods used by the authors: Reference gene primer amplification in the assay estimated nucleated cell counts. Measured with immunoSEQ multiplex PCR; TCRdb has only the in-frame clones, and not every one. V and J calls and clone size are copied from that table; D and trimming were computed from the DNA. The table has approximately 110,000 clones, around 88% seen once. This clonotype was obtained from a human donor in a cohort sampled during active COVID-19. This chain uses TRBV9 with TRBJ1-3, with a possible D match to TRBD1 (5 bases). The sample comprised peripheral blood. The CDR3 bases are TGTGCCAGCAGCGGGGGGACTAGCTCTGGAAACACCATATATTTT. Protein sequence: CASSGGTSSGNTIYF. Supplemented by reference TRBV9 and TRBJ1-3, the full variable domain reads DSGVTQTPKHLITATGQRVTLRCSPRSGDLSVYWYQQSLDQGLQFLIQYYNGEERAKGNILERFSAQQFPDLHSELNLSSLELGDSALYFCASSGGTSSGNTIYFGEGSWLTVV.